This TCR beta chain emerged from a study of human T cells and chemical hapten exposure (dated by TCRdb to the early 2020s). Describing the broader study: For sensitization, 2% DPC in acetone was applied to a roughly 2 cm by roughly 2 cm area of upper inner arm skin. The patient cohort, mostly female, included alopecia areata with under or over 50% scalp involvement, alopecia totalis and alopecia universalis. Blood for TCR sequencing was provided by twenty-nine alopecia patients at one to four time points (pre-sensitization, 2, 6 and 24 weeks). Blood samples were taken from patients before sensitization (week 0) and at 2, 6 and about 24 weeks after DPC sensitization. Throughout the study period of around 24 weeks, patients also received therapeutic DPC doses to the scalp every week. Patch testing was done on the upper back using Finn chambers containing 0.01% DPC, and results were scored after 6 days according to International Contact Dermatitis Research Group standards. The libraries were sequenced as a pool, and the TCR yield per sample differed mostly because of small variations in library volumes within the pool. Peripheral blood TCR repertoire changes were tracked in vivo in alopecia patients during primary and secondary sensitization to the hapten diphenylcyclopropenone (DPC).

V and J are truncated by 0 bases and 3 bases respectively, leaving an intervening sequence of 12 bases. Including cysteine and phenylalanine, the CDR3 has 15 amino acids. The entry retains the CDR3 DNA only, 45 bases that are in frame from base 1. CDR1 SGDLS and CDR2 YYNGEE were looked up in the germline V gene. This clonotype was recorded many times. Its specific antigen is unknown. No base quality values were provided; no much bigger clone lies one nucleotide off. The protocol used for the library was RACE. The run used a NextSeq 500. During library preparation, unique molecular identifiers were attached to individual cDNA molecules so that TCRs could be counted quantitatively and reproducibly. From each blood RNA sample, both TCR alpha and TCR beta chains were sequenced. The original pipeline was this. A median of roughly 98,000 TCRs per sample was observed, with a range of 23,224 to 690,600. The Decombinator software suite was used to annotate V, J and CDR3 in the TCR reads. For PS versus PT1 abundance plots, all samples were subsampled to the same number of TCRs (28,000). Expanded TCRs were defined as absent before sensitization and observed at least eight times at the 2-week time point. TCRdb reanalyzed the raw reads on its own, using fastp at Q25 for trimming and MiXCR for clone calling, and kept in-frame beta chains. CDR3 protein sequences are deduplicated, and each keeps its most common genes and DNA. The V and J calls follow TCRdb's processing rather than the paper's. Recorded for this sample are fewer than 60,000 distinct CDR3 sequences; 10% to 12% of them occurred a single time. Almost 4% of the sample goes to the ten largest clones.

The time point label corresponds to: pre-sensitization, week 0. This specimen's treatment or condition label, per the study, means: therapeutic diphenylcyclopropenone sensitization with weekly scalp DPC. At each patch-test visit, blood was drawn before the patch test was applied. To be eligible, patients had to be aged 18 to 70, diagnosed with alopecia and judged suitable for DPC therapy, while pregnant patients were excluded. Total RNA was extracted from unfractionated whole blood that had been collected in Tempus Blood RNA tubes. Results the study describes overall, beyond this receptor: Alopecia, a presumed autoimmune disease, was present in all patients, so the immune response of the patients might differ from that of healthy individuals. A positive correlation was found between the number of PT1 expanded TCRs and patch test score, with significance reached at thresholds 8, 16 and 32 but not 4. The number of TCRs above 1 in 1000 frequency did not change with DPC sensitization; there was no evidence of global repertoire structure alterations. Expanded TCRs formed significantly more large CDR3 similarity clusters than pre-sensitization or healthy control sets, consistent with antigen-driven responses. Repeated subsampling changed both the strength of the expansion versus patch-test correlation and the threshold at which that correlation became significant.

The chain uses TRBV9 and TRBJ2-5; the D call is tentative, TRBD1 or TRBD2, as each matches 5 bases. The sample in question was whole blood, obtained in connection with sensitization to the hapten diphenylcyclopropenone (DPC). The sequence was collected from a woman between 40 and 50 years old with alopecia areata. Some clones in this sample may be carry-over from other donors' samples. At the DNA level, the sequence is TGTGCCAGCAGCGTAGTCGGGGCAGTGGAAGAGACCCAGTACTTC. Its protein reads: CASSVVGAVEETQYF.